This T cell receptor beta chain was recorded in a study of T cell responses to AZD1222 COVID-19 vaccine (dated by TCRdb to the early 2020s). About the investigation overall: AZD1222 recipients whose second dose came at about 4 weeks and those whose second dose came at about 12 weeks were combined into one group, since spike-specific TCR depth and breadth did not differ between the two schedules. Enrollment into the trials was organized by age into subgroups of 18-55, 56-69 and 70-plus years, and those subgroups contained approximately 160, 26 and 62 TCR-sequenced participants, respectively. A total of around 240 trial participants underwent TCR sequencing, of whom roughly 210 received two doses of AZD1222 and around 25 received two doses of the MenACWY control vaccine.

The intended sense of this specimen's time point label: baseline before first vaccination. Vaccinee samples were obtained from the UK trials COV001 and COV002, which included a single-blind randomized controlled phase 2/3 trial of AZD1222 (ChAdOx1 nCoV-19) in healthy adults. For TCRbeta chain sequencing, PBMC samples from trial participants were taken at day 0 and at day 28 after the second dose. Study-level results and caveats: Reportedly, close to half of the unique spike-specific TCRs recognized epitopes lying outside the regions that are mutated in the B.1.351 and B.1.1.7 variants. Because no day 14 peak-response samples were available, repertoires were characterized only after the peak T cell response. Only five to seven AZD1222 recipients were SARS-CoV-2 seropositive at baseline, limiting conclusions about previously exposed vaccinees. Vaccine-associated CD4 TCRs spanned the whole spike protein, with dominant responses in regions 160-218 and 743-854. Spike-specific TCR breadth and depth rose significantly after two AZD1222 doses compared with day 0 and with MenACWY recipients. Participants were mostly white British, with more females than males. The authors suggested clonal diversity may have been underestimated. The 56-69-year group was small, and its depth increase did not reach significance, likely because of low power.

The CDR3 regions of human TCRbeta chains were analyzed by immunosequencing. The study's processing was this. Repertoire TCRs were matched against a reference library of SARS-CoV-2-specific TCRs generated with the MIRA antigen-specificity platform. Breadth meant the fraction of unique TCRs that were SARS-CoV-2-associated, whereas depth meant the fraction of total T cells that were SARS-CoV-2-associated. Using the MIRA data, every spike-specific TCR was mapped to the spike region that the TCR reacted to and assigned to either a CD4 or a CD8 class. Log10-transformed breadth and depth values were compared by one-way ANOVA with Sidak's multiple comparisons tests. TCRdb took over this immuneACCESS table, retaining in-frame rearrangements with V and J assigned. Such tables are incomplete; in checked studies, under half of the missing clones stem from an unresolved V gene, and the remainder is unexplained. From that table come the V and J calls and clone size; the DNA was used to work out D and trimming. In this sample the table shows roughly 100,000 clones, 82% of which occur a single time. More than 4.5% of the sample is taken by the ten largest.

Concerning this clone: No antigen is known for it. No base qualities exist here, and no much larger clone lies one base off it.

Spanning cysteine to phenylalanine, the CDR3 consists of 12 amino acids. CDR3 DNA only is kept here, 36 bases in frame from base 1. The germline V gene sets CDR1 to SNHLY and CDR2 to FYNNEI. V and J are truncated by 8 bases and 0 bases respectively, leaving an intervening sequence of 6 bases. Sequencing was performed on peripheral blood, taken on day 0 of AZD1222 vaccination. The chain is assembled from TRBV2 and TRBJ2-3; no D gene is confidently identified. This receptor was identified in an adult in good health. The CDR3 region: CASCLSTDTQYF. The nucleotide sequence is given as TGTGCCAGCTGCCTTAGCACAGATACGCAGTATTTT.